This T cell receptor (beta chain) stems from a study of cytomegalovirus exposure and HLA in healthy donors. Study details: Tens of millions of unique TCRs from HLA-typed donors were held in an early data release.

The PCR was carried out with 60 Vbeta primers and 13 Jbeta primers. Repertoires were generated with immunoSEQ multiplex PCR, while TCRdb's copy carries only in-frame clones and drops some. The table lists roughly 100,000 clones, approximately 79% of them singletons. This clone showed up just a few times. The J segment lost 2 bases and the V segment lost 5 bases, leaving 4 bases of the junction unmatched. Germline V gene lookup returns CDR1 SGHTA and CDR2 FQGTGA. CDR3 length: 15 residues. The sequence was obtained from a man aged 55 to 70 in good health and CMV-seronegative. The chain recombines TRBV7-3 with TRBJ2-1, with 9 bases aligning to TRBD2. Input material: PBMCs. The CDR3 DNA reads TGTGCCAGCAGCACGACTAGCGGAGCCTACAATGAGCAGTTCTTC. Protein product: CASSTTSGAYNEQFF.